This T cell receptor (beta chain) was retrieved from a study of response to subunit inactivated influenza vaccine. The study, taken as a whole, reports: Authors suggested seasonal influenza vaccinations each recruit few new T cells.

A single record per CDR3 protein comes from TCRdb applying MiXCR to the RT-PCR reads. The data show roughly 710,000 distinct CDR3 sequences, around 15% seen once. Germline-derived CDR1 and CDR2 are ENHRY and SYGVKD. Trimming cost V 4 bases and J 4 bases, with 13 bases left between them. CDR3 length: 14 residues. A word on this clonotype: Its antigen is still unknown.

The material was PBMCs from blood, obtained about 14 days before vaccination. The receptor's source is a middle-aged man who received an inactivated influenza vaccine. The rearrangement joins TRBV10-3 to TRBJ1-2; no clear D. CDR3 nucleotides: TGTGCCATCAGTGGTACGTCAGAGGCCTATGGCTACACCTTC. Encoded protein: CAISGTSEAYGYTF.